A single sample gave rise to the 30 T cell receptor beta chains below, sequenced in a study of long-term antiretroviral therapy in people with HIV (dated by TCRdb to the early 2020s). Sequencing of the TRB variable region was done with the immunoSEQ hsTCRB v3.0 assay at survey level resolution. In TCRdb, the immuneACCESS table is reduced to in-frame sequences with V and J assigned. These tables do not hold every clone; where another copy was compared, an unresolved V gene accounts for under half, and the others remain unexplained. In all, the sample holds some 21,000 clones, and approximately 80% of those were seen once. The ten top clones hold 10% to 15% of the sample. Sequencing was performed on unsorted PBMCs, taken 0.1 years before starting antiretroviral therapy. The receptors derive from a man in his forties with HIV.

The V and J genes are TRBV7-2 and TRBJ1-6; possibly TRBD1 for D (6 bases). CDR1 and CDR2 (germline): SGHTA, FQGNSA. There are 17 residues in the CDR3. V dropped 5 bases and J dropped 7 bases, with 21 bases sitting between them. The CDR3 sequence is CASSLSGGGQGNSPLHF. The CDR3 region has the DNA TGTGCCAGCAGCCTCAGCGGGGGGGGCCAGGGAAATTCACCCCTCCACTTT.

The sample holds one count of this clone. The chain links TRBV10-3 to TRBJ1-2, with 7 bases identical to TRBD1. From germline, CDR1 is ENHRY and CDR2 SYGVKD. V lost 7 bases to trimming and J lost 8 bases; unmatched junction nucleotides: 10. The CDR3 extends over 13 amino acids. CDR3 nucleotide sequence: TGTGCCATCACCCGACAGGGAGAAGTCGGCTACACCTTC. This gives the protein CAITRQGEVGYTF.

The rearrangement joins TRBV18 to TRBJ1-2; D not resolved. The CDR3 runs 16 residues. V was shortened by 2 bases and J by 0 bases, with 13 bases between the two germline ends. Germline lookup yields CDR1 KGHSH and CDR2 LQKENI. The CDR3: CASSPSGGAPNYGYTF. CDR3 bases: TGTGCCAGCTCACCATCGGGAGGCGCTCCTAACTATGGCTACACCTTC. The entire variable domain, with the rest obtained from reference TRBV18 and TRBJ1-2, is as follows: NAGVMQNPRHLVRRRGQEARLRCSPMKGHSHVYWYRQLPEEGLKFMVYLQKENIIDESGMPKERFSAEFPKEGPSILRIQQVVRGDSAAYFCASSPSGGAPNYGYTFGSGTRLTVV.

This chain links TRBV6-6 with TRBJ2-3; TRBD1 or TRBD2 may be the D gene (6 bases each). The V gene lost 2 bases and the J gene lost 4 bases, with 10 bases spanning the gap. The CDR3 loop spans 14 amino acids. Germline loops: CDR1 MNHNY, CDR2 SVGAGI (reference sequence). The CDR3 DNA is TGTGCCAGCAGTTACAGGGGGGATGCAGATACGCAGTATTTT. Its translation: CASSYRGDADTQYF.

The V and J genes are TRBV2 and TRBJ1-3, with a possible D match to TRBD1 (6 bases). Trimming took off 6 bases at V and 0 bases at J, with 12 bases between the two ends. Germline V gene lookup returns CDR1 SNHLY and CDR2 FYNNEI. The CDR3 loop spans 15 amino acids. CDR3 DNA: TGTGCCAGCAGCCGACGGACAGACTCTGGAAACACCATATATTTT. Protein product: CASSRRTDSGNTIYF.

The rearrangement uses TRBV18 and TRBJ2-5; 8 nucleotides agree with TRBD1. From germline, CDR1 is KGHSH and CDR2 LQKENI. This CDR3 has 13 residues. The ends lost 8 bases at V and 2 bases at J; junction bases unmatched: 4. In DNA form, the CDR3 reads TGTGCCAGCGCAGGACAGGGTCAAGAGACCCAGTACTTC. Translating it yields CASAGQGQETQYF.

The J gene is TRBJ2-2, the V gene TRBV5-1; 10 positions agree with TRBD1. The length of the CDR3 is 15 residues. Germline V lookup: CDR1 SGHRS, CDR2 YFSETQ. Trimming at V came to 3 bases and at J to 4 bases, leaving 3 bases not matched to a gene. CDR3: CASSSGQGSTGELFF. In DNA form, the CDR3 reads TGCGCCAGCAGCTCGGGACAGGGGAGCACCGGGGAGCTGTTTTTT.

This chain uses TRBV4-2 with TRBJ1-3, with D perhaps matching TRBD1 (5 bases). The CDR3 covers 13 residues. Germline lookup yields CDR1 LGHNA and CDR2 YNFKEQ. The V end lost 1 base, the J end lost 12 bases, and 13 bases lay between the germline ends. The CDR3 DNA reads TGTGCCAGCAGCCAAGTCATGCAGGGTCACATATATTTT. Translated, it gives CASSQVMQGHIYF.

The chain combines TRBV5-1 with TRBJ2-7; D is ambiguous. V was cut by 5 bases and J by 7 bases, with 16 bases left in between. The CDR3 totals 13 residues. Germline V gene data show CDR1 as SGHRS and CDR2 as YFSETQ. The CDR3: CASRSGPVDEQYF. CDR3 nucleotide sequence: TGCGCCAGCAGATCGGGCCCGGTGGATGAGCAGTACTTC.

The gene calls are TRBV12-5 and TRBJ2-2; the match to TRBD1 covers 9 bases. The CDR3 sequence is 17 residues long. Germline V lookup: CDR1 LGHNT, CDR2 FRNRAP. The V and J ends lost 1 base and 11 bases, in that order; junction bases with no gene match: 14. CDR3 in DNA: TGTGCTAGTGGTTTGGGTCCCGGGACAGGGAGCCCGAGTGAGCTGTTTTTT. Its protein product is CASGLGPGTGSPSELFF.

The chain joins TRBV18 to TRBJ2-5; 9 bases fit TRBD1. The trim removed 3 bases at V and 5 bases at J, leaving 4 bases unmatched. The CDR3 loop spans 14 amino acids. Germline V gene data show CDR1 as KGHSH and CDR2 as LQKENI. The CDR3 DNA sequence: TGTGCCAGCTCACCGGGACAGGGAACGGAGACCCAGTACTTC. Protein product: CASSPGQGTETQYF.

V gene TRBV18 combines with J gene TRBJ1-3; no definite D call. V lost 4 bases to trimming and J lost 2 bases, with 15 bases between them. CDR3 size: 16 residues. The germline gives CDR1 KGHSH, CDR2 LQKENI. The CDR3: CASSLSMGRTGNTIYF. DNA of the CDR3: TGTGCCAGCTCACTGAGCATGGGTCGGACTGGAAACACCATATATTTT.

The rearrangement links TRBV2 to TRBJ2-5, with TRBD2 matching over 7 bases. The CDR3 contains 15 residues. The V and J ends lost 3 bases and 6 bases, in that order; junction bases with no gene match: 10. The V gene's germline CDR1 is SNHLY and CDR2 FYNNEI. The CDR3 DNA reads TGTGCCAGCAGTGAGACTAGCCCAATCATGAAGACCCAGTACTTC. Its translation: CASSETSPIMKTQYF.

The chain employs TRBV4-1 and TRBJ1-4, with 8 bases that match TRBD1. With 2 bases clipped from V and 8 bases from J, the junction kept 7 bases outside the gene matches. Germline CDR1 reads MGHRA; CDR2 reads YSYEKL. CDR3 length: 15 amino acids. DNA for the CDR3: TGCGCCAGCAGCCAATCGGACAGGGAAGGGGAAAAACTGTTTTTT. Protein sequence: CASSQSDREGEKLFF.

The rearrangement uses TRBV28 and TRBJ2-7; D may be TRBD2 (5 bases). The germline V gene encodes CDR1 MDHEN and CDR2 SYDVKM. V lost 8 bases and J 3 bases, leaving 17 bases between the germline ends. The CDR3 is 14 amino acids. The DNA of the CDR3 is TGTGCCAGCGGACGGGGTTCCCCCCTCTACGAGCAGTACTTC. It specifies CASGRGSPLYEQYF.

CDR3 loop: CASSADPGYYEQYF. CDR3 bases: TGTGCCAGCAGTGCTGACCCGGGGTACTACGAGCAGTACTTC. This chain connects TRBV2 to TRBJ2-7, with a possible D match to TRBD2 (5 bases). V lost 4 bases to trimming and J lost 3 bases, with 13 bases between them. This CDR3 has 14 residues. The germline V gene encodes CDR1 SNHLY and CDR2 FYNNEI.

The DNA of the CDR3 is TGTGCCAGCAGGGGCAGAAACAATGAGCAGTTCTTC. Encoded protein: CASRGRNNEQFF. The chain employs TRBV7-8 and TRBJ2-1; unclear D gene. CDR3 size: 12 residues. Germline loops: CDR1 SGHVS, CDR2 FQNEAQ. The germline V and J ends were trimmed by 6 bases and 5 bases, with 8 bases remaining between them.

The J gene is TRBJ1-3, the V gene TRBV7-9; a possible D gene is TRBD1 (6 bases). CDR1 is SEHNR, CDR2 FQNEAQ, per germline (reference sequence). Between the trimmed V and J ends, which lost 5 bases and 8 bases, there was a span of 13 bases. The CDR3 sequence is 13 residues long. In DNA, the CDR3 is TGTGCCAGCAGCACTCAAGGGGGGGACACCATATATTTT. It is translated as CASSTQGGDTIYF. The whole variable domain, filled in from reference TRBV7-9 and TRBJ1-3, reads DTGVSQNPRHKITKRGQNVTFRCDPISEHNRLYWYRQTLGQGPEFLTYFQNEAQLEKSRLLSDRFSAERPKGSFSTLEIQRTEQGDSAMYLCASSTQGGDTIYFGEGSWLTVV.

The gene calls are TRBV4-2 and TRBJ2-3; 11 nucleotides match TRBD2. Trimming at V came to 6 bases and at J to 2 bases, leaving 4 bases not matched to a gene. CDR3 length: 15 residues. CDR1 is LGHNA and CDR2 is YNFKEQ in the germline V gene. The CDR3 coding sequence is TGTGCCAGCAGGGATAGCGGGGGGGACACAGATACGCAGTATTTT. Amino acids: CASRDSGGDTDTQYF.

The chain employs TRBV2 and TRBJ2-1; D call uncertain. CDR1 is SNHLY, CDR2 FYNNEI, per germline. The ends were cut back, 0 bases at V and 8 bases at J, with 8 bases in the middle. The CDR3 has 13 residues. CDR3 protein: CASSEASTDEQFF. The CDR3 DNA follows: TGTGCCAGCAGTGAAGCTAGCACAGATGAGCAGTTCTTC.

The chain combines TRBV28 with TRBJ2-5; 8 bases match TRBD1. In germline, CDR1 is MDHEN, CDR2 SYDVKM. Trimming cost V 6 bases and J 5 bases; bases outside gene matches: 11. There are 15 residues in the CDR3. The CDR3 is CASSQGQGGVETQYF. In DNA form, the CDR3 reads TGTGCCAGCAGCCAAGGACAGGGAGGAGTTGAGACCCAGTACTTC.

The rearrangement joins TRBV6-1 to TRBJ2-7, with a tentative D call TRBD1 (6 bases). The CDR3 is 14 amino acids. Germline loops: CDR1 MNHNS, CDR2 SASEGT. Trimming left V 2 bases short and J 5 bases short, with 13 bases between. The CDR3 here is CASSERQEPDEQYF. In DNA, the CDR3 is TGTGCCAGCAGTGAAAGACAGGAGCCCGACGAGCAGTACTTC.

Written as DNA, the CDR3 is TGTGCCAGCAGCTTAGGGGGACACAATGAGCAGTTCTTC. Translated: CASSLGGHNEQFF. This chain links TRBV11-3 with TRBJ2-1, with D tentatively TRBD1 or TRBD2 (5 bases each). Germline V gene lookup returns CDR1 SGHNT and CDR2 YENEEA. This CDR3 has 13 residues. V lost 1 base and J 5 bases, leaving 6 bases between the germline ends.

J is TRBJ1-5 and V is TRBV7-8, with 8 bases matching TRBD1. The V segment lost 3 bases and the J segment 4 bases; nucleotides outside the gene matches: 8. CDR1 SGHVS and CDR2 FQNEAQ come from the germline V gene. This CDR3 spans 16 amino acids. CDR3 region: CASSLTTGGLNQPQHF. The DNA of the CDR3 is TGTGCCAGCAGCTTGACAACAGGGGGACTAAATCAGCCCCAGCATTTT.

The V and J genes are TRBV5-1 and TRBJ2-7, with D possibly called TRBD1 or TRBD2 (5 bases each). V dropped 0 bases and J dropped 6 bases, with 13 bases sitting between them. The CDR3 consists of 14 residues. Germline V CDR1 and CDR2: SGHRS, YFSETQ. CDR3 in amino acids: CASSLGAEGLEQYF. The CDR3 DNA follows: TGCGCCAGCAGCTTGGGTGCCGAGGGGCTCGAGCAGTACTTC.

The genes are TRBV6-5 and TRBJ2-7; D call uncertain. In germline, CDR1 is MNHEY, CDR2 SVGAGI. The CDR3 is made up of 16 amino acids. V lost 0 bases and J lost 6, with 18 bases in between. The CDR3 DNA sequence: TGTGCCAGCAGTTACTCGATACGCTATGACCCACGCGAGCAGTACTTC. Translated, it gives CASSYSIRYDPREQYF.

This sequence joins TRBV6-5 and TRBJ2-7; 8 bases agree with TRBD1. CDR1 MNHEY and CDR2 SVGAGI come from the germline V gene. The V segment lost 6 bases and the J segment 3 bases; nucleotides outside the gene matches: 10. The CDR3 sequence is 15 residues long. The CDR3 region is CASRLTGGRGYEQYF. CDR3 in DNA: TGTGCCAGCAGGCTAACAGGGGGTAGAGGCTACGAGCAGTACTTC.

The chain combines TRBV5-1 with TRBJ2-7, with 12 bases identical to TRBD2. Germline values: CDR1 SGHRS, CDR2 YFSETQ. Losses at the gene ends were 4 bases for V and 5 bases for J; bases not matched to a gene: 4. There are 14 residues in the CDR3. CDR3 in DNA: TGCGCCAGCAGCAAGACTAGCGGGAGTCACGAGCAGTACTTC. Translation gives CASSKTSGSHEQYF.

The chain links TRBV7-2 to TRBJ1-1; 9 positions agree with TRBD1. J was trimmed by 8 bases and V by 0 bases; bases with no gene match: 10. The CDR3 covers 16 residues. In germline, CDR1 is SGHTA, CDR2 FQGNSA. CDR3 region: CASSLATGGGLSEAFF. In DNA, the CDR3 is TGTGCCAGCAGCTTAGCCACAGGGGGCGGGCTCTCCGAAGCTTTCTTT. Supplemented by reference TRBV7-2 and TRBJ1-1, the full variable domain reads GAGVSQSPSNKVTEKGKDVELRCDPISGHTALYWYRQSLGQGLEFLIYFQGNSAPDKSGLPSDRFSAERTGGSVSTLTIQRTQQEDSAVYLCASSLATGGGLSEAFFGQGTRLTVV.

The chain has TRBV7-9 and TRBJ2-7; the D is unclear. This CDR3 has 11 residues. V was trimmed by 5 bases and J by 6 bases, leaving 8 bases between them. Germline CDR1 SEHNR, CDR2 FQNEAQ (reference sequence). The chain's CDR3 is CASSGDGEQYF. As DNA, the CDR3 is TGTGCCAGCAGCGGTGACGGCGAGCAGTACTTC.